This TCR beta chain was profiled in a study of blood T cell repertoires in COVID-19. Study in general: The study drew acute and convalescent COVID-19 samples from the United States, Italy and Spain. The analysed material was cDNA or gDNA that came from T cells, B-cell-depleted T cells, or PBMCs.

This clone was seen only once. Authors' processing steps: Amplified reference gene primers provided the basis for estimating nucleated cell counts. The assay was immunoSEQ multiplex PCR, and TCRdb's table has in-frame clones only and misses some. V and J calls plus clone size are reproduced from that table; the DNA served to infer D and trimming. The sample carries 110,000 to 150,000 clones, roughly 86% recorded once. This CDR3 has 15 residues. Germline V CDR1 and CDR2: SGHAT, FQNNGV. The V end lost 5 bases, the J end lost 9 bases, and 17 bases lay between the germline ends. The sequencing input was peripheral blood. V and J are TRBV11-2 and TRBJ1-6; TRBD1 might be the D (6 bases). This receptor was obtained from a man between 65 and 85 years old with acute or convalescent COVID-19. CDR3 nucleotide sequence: TGTGCCAGCAGCCCCTCGGACAGTTTCAGTTCACCCCTCCACTTT. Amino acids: CASSPSDSFSSPLHF.